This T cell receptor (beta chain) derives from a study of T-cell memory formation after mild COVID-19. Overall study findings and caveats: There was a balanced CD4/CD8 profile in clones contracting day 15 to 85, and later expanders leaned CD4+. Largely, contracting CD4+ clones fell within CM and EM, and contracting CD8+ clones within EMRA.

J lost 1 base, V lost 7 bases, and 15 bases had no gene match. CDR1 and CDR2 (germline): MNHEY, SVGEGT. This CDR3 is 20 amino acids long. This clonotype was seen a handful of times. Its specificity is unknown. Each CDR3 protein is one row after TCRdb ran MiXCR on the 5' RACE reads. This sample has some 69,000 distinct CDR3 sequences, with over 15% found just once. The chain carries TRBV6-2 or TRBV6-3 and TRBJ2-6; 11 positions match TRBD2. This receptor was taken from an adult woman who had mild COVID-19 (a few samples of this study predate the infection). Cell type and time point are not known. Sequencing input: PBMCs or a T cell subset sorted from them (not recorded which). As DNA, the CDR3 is TGTGCCAGCATCCCTCACCCCCTAGCGGGGGGTCGGTCTGGGGCCAACGTCCTGACTTTC. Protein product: CASIPHPLAGGRSGANVLTF.